This T cell receptor beta chain was identified during a study of T cells expressing NK-cell markers. CDR1 is MNHNS and CDR2 is SASEGT in the germline V gene. CDR3 length: 13 amino acids. After re-calling the 5' RACE reads, TCRdb lists one entry per CDR3 protein, DNA absent. The record lists about 160,000 distinct CDR3 sequences, of which the ten most abundant hold approximately 17%. The chain employs TRBV6-1 and TRBJ1-2; TCRdb's D gene call, TRBD1, goes unchecked for lack of DNA. The clonotype comes from a woman between 18 and 69 years old in good health. The sample was blood T cells: a sorted CD56 or NKG2C T cell subset, CD4+ or CD8+ T cells, or bulk PBMC T cells (not recorded which). The CDR3 loop is CASTSQGGYGYTF.